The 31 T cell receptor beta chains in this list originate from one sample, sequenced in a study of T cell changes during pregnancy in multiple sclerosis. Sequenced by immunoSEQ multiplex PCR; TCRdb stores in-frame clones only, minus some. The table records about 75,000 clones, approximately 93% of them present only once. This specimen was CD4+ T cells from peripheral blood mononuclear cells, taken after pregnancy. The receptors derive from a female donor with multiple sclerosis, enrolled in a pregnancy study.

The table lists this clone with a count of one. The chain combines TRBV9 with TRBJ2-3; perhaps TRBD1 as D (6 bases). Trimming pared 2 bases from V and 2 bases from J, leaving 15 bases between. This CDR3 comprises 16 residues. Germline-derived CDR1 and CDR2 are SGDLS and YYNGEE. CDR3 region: CASSVVGALFTDTQYF. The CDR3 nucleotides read TGTGCCAGCAGCGTTGTGGGGGCCCTATTCACAGATACGCAGTATTTT.

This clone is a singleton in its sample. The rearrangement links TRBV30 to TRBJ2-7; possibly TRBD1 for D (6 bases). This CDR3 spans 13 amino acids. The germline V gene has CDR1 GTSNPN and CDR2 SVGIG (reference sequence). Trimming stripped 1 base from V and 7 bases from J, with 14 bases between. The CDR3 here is CAWSGRAQGEQYF. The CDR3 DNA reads TGTGCCTGGAGTGGGCGGGCGCAGGGGGAGCAGTACTTC.

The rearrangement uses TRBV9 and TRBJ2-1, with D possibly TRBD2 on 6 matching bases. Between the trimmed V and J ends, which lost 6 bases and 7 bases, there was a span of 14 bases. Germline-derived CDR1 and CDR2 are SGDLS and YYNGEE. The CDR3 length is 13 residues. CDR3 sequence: CASTVGSGNEQFF. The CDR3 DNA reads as TGTGCCAGCACAGTCGGGAGTGGGAATGAGCAGTTCTTC.

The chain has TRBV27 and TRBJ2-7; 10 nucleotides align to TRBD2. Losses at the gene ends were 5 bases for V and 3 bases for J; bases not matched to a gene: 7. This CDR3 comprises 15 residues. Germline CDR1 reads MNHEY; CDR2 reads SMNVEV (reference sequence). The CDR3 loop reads CASSRNGLADYEQYF. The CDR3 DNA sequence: TGTGCCAGCAGTCGAAATGGACTAGCGGACTACGAGCAGTACTTC.

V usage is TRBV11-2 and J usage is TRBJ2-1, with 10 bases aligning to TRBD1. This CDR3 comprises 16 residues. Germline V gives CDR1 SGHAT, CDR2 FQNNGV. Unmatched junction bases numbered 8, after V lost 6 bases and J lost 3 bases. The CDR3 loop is CASRPTGTGVYNEQFF. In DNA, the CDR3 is TGTGCCAGCAGGCCAACCGGGACAGGGGTCTACAATGAGCAGTTCTTC.

In DNA, the CDR3 is TGTGCCAGCAGCACAGACGACAGCCTGGAGTTCGTTACGCAGTATTTT. Encoded protein: CASSTDDSLEFVTQYF. V is TRBV7-9 and J is TRBJ2-3; the D gene is possibly TRBD1 (5 bases). CDR3 length: 16 amino acids. Germline-derived CDR1 and CDR2 are SEHNR and FQNEAQ (reference sequence). Trimming cost V 5 bases and J 8 bases, with 23 bases left between them.

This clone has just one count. CDR3: CASRRHARDGQYF. The CDR3 region has the DNA TGTGCCAGCAGGCGACATGCTCGGGATGGGCAGTACTTC. The chain combines TRBV2 with TRBJ2-7; possible D gene TRBD2, 5 bases. Germline V gene sequence: CDR1 SNHLY, CDR2 FYNNEI. The CDR3 is 13 amino acids. Trimming cost V 6 bases and J 9 bases, with 18 bases left between them.

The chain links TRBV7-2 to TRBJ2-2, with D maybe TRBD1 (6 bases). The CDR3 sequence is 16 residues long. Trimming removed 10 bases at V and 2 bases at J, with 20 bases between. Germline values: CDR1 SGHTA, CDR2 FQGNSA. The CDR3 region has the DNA TGTGCCACCCACACACCACAGGGAGCAAACACCGGGGAGCTGTTTTTT. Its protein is CATHTPQGANTGELFF.

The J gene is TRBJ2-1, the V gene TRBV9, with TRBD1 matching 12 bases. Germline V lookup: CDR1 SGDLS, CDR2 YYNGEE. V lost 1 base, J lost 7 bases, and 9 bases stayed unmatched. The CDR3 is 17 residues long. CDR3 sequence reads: CASSVSPGQGAGNEQFF. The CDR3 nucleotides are TGTGCCAGCAGCGTAAGTCCGGGACAGGGGGCCGGTAATGAGCAGTTCTTC. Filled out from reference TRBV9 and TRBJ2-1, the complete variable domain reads DSGVTQTPKHLITATGQRVTLRCSPRSGDLSVYWYQQSLDQGLQFLIQYYNGEERAKGNILERFSAQQFPDLHSELNLSSLELGDSALYFCASSVSPGQGAGNEQFFGPGTRLTVL.

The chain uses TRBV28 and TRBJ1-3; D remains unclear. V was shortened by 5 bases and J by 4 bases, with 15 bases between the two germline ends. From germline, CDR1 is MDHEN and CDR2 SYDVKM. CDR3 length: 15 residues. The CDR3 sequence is CASSPKRLPGNTIYF. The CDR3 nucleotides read TGTGCCAGCAGTCCAAAGAGGCTCCCCGGAAACACCATATATTTT.

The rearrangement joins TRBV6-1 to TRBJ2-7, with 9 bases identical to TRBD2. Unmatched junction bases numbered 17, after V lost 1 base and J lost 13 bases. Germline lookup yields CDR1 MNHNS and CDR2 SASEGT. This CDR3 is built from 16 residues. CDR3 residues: CASSEDPRASGTTIYF. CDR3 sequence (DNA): TGTGCCAGCAGTGAAGATCCCCGGGCTAGCGGGACCACCATTTACTTC.

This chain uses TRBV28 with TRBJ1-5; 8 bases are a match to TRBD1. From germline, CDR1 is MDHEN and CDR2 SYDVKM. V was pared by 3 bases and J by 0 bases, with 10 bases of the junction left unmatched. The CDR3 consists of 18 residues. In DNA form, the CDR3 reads TGTGCCAGCAGTTTCTTGGACAGGGCCAGCTATAGCAATCAGCCCCAGCATTTT. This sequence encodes CASSFLDRASYSNQPQHF. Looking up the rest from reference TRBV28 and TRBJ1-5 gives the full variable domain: DVKVTQSSRYLVKRTGEKVFLECVQDMDHENMFWYRQDPGLGLRLIYFSYDVKMKEKGDIPEGYSVSREKKERFSLILESASTNQTSMYLCASSFLDRASYSNQPQHFGDGTRLSIL.

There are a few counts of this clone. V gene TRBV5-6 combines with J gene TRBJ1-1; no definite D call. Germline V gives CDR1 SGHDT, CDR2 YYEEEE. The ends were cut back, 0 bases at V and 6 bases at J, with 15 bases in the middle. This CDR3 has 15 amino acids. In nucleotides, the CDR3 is TGTGCCAGCAGCTTGGTGGGAGTCCAGTTTGCTGAAGCTTTCTTT. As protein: CASSLVGVQFAEAFF.

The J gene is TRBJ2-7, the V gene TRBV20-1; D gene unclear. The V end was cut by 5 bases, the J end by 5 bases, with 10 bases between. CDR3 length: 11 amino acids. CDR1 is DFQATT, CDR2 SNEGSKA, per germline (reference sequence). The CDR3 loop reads CSAAYGDEQYF. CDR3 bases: TGCAGTGCTGCGTATGGTGACGAGCAGTACTTC.

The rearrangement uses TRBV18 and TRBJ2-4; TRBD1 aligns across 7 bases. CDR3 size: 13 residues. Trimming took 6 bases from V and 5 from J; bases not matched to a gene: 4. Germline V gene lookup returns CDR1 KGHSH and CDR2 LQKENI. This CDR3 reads CASSPGTENIQYF. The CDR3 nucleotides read TGTGCCAGCTCCCCAGGGACAGAAAACATTCAGTACTTC.

The CDR3 DNA reads TGTGCCAGCAGCCAAGACGGGAGGAGAGGCTATGGCTACACCTTC. Protein sequence: CASSQDGRRGYGYTF. The chain recombines TRBV14 with TRBJ1-2; D is unresolved. Germline-derived CDR1 and CDR2 are SGHDN and FVKESK. The CDR3 spans 15 residues. V was shortened by 0 bases and J by 4 bases, with 12 bases between the two germline ends.

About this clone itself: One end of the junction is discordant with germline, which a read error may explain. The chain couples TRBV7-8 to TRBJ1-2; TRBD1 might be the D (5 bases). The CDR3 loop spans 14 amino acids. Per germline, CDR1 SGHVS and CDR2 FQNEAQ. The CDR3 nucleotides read TGTGCCAGCAGCTTAGCAGGGGCTAATTATGGCTACACCTTC. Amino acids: CASSLAGANYGYTF.

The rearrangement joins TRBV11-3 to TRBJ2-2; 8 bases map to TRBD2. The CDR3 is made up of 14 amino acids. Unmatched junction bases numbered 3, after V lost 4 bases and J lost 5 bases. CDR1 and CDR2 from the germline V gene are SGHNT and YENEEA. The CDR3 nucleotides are TGTGCCAGCAGCTATAGCGGGACGACCGGGGAGCTGTTTTTT. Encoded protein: CASSYSGTTGELFF. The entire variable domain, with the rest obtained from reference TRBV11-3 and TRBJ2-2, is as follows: EAGVVQSPRYKIIEKKQPVAFWCNPISGHNTLYWYLQNLGQGPELLIRYENEEAVDDSQLPKDRFSAERLKGVDSTLKIQPAELGDSAVYLCASSYSGTTGELFFGEGSRLTVL.

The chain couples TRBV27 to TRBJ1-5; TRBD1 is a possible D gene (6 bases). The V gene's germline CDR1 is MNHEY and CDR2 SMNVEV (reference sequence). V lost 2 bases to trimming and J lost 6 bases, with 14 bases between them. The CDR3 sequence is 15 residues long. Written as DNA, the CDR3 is TGTGCCAGCAGTTTAGTCGCAGGGGACGTTCAGCCCCAGCATTTT. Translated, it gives CASSLVAGDVQPQHF.

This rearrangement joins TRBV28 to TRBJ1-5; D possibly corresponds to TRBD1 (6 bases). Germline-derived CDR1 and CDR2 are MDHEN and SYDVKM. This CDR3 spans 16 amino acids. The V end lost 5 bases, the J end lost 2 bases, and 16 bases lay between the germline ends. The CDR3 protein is CASSRIFRGGNQPQHF. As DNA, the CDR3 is TGTGCCAGCAGTCGAATTTTCAGGGGAGGCAATCAGCCCCAGCATTTT.

CDR3 sequence (DNA): TGTGCCAGCAGCTTAGAACCGGGACAGGGCTCCTACGAGCAGTACTTC. This gives the protein CASSLEPGQGSYEQYF. This rearrangement joins TRBV5-6 to TRBJ2-7, with 9 nucleotides matching TRBD1. Germline trimming cut 2 bases from V and 0 bases from J; bases unmatched to any gene: 6. This CDR3 comprises 16 residues. Germline values: CDR1 SGHDT, CDR2 YYEEEE.

The CDR3 DNA reads TGTGCCAGCAGCCATAGGGGGCCCTCAGACACCATATATTTT. It encodes CASSHRGPSDTIYF. The V gene is TRBV7-9, the J gene TRBJ1-3; 7 bases are a match to TRBD1. J was trimmed by 8 bases and V by 5 bases; bases with no gene match: 9. Germline V gene data show CDR1 as SEHNR and CDR2 as FQNEAQ (reference sequence). The CDR3 sequence is 14 residues long. The whole variable domain, filled in from reference TRBV7-9 and TRBJ1-3, reads DTGVSQNPRHKITKRGQNVTFRCDPISEHNRLYWYRQTLGQGPEFLTYFQNEAQLEKSRLLSDRFSAERPKGSFSTLEIQRTEQGDSAMYLCASSHRGPSDTIYFGEGSWLTVV.

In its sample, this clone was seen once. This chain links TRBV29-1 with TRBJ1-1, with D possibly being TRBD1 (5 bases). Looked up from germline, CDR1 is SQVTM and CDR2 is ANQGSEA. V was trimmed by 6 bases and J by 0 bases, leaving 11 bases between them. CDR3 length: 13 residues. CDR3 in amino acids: CSVLRVLNTEAFF. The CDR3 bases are TGCAGCGTCCTCAGGGTGCTGAACACTGAAGCTTTCTTT. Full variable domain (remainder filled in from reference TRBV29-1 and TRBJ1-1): SAVISQKPSRDICQRGTSLTIQCQVDSQVTMMFWYRQQPGQSLTLIATANQGSEATYESGFVIDKFPISRPNLTFSTLTVSNMSPEDSSIYLCSVLRVLNTEAFFGQGTRLTVV.

CDR3: CAISPDSIQPQHF. CDR3 bases: TGTGCCATCAGTCCCGACAGTATTCAGCCCCAGCATTTT. The chain combines TRBV10-3 with TRBJ1-5; TRBD1 is a possible D gene (5 bases). CDR1 ENHRY and CDR2 SYGVKD come from the germline V gene. The CDR3 is 13 amino acids. V lost 5 bases to trimming and J lost 6 bases, with 11 bases between them.

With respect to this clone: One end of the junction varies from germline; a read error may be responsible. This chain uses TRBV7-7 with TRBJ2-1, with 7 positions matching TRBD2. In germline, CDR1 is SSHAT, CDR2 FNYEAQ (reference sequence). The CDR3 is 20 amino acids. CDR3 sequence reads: CASIPGGEPFIPKNYNEQFF. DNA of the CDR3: TGTGCTAGCATCCCGGGGGGTGAGCCGTTTATTCCCAAGAACTACAATGAGCAGTTCTTC.

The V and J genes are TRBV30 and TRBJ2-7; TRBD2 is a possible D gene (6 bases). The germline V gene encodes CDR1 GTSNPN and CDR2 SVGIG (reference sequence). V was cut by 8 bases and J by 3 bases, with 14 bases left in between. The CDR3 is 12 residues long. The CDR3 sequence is CAGTMGGYEQYF. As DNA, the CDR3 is TGTGCCGGGACCATGGGGGGCTACGAGCAGTACTTC.

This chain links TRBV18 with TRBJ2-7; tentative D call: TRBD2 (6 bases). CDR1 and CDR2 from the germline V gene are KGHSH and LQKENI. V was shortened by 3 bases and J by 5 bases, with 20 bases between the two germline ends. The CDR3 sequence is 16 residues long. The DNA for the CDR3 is TGTGCCAGCTCACCCCCCGGGAGAGGAGTTGCCCACGAGCAGTACTTC. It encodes CASSPPGRGVAHEQYF.

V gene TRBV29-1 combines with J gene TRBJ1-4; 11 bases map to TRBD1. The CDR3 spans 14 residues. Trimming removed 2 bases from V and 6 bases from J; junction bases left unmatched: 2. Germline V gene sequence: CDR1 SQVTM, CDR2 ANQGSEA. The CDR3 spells CSVEWDRGDEKLFF. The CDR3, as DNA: TGCAGCGTTGAATGGGACAGGGGGGATGAAAAACTGTTTTTT.

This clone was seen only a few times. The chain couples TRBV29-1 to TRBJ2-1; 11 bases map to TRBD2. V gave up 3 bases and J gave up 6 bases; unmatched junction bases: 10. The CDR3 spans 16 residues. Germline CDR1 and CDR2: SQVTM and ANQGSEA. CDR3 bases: TGCAGCGTTGATAGGGGGGGGCTAGCGGGAGGCAATGAGCAGTTCTTC. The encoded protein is CSVDRGGLAGGNEQFF.

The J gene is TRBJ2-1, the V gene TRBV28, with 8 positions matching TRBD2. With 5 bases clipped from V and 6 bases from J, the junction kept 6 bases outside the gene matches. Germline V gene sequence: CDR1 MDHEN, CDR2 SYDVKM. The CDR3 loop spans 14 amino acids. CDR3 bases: TGTGCCAGCAGTCCGGGGGGGTTAATCAATGAGCAGTTCTTC. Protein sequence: CASSPGGLINEQFF.

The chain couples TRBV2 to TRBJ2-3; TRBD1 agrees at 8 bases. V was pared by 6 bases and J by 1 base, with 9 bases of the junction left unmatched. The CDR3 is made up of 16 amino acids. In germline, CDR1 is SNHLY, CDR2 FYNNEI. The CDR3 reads CASRLGQASRTDTQYF. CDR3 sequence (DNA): TGTGCCAGCAGACTGGGACAGGCATCCCGCACAGATACGCAGTATTTT.